Sequencing of this T cell receptor (beta chain) was carried out in a study of blood T cell repertoires in COVID-19. At the level of the study: There were acute and convalescent COVID-19 samples, and they came from the United States, Italy and Spain. T cells, B-cell-depleted T cells, or PBMCs provided the cDNA or gDNA that served as material.

Study processing details: Reference gene primer amplification yielded estimated nucleated cell counts. Method: immunoSEQ multiplex PCR; TCRdb's copy keeps in-frame clones and lacks some. V and J calls and clone size come straight from that table; D and trimming were deduced from the DNA. The table lists 150,000 to 200,000 clones, less than 90% of them singletons. The length of the CDR3 is 14 residues. The sequence was obtained from a man between 65 and 80 years old with active or convalescent COVID-19. The sequenced sample was peripheral blood. The chain is built from TRBV21-1 and TRBJ2-2; the DNA was not used to check the table's D call, TRBD2. TRBV21-1 is assigned pseudogene status. The CDR3 DNA is TGTGCCAGCAGCGAAATGAGGGAAACCGGGGAGCTGTTTTTT. Translation gives CASSEMRETGELFF.